This is a list of T cell receptor beta chains from one sample in a study of T cell repertoires in cytomegalovirus infection. TCRdb itself ran the reads through MiXCR, one entry per CDR3 protein. This table holds about 920,000 distinct CDR3 sequences, roughly 31% found once. The antigens for these receptors are not known. The material was cultured CD8+ T cells from PBMCs, obtained from culture after CMV antigen stimulation. The receptors originated from a human donor in good health (CMV status not recorded). Some clones in this sample may be carry-over from other donors' samples. The CDR3 runs from the conserved cysteine through the conserved F or W. The D gene is left open where the match is weak. The size field is filled for only some rows; it gives once, few, many or a size class.

NA	TRBV2	NA	TRBJ1-1	CASSEALPGGGYTEAFF	TGTGCCAGCAGTGAAGCGCTTCCGGGGGGCGGGTATACTGAAGCTTTCTTT
TRBD2	TRBV28	NA	TRBJ2-2	CASSPLPGGDTGELFF	TGTGCCAGCAGTCCTCTCCCGGGAGGGGACACCGGGGAGCTGTTTTTT
TRBD1	TRBV5-5	few	TRBJ2-1	CASSSGGAGGEQFF	TGTGCCAGCAGTTCAGGGGGCGCCGGGGGTGAGCAGTTCTTC
NA	TRBV19	NA	TRBJ2-3	CASTTTSSDTQYF	TGTGCCAGTACCACCACTAGCTCAGATACGCAGTATTTT
NA	TRBV5-6	NA	TRBJ2-1	CASSPEVGGQFF	TGTGCCAGCAGCCCGGAAGTCGGGGGGCAGTTCTTC
NA	TRBV9	once	TRBJ1-5	CASSVDSGPTHNQPQHF	TGTGCCAGCAGCGTAGATTCCGGGCCTACCCACAATCAGCCCCAGCATTTT
NA	TRBV24-1	NA	TRBJ2-3	CATSEPITDTQYF	TGTGCCACCAGTGAACCAATCACAGATACGCAGTATTTT
TRBD1	TRBV15	few	TRBJ1-5	CATSTNRGRQPQHF	TGTGCCACCAGCACCAACAGGGGTCGGCAGCCCCAGCATTTT
NA	TRBV7-9	NA	TRBJ1-2	CASSYDRWYGYTF	TGTGCCAGCAGCTACGATCGGTGGTATGGCTACACCTTC
NA	TRBV6-2/TRBV6-3	few	TRBJ1-1	CASSYLLSRILSDTEAFF	TGTGCCAGCAGTTACCTCCTGTCCAGGATCCTTTCGGACACTGAAGCTTTCTTT
NA	TRBV28	NA	TRBJ2-3	CASTPDRGGGDTQYF	TGTGCCAGCACCCCAGACAGGGGAGGGGGCGATACGCAGTATTTT
NA	TRBV15	NA	TRBJ1-6	CATSRDRGWNSPLHF	TGTGCCACCAGCAGAGACAGGGGATGGAATTCACCCCTCCACTTT
NA	TRBV15	NA	TRBJ2-1	CATSRGHQNEQFF	TGTGCCACCAGCAGAGGTCACCAGAATGAGCAGTTCTTC
TRBD1	TRBV12-3/TRBV12-4	few	TRBJ2-3	CASAWTGGSTDTQYF	TGTGCCAGCGCCTGGACAGGGGGAAGCACAGATACGCAGTATTTT
TRBD1	TRBV19	few	TRBJ2-7	CASSTRDRGVDEQYF	TGTGCCAGTAGTACCCGGGACAGGGGGGTCGACGAGCAGTACTTC
NA	TRBV6-5	NA	TRBJ1-1	CASSYRRGQPSILNTEAFF	TGTGCCAGCAGTTACCGCCGCGGACAGCCCAGCATCCTGAACACTGAAGCTTTCTTT
NA	TRBV9	NA	TRBJ2-5	CASSVAGKETQYF	TGTGCCAGCAGCGTAGCCGGAAAAGAGACCCAGTACTTC
TRBD1	TRBV19	NA	TRBJ2-1	CASSTKQGVEQFF	TGTGCCAGTAGTACTAAACAGGGGGTTGAGCAGTTCTTC
NA	TRBV6-2/TRBV6-3	few	TRBJ2-5	CASSPGHILQETQYF	TGTGCCAGCAGTCCGGGACACATACTCCAAGAGACCCAGTACTTC
TRBD1	TRBV27	NA	TRBJ1-5	CASRLRTGYQPQHF	TGTGCCAGCAGGCTCCGGACAGGTTATCAGCCCCAGCATTTT
NA	TRBV7-6	once	TRBJ2-3	CASSENPGATQYF	TGTGCCAGCAGCGAAAACCCAGGGGCTACGCAGTATTTT
NA	TRBV7-7	many	TRBJ2-3	CASSPSLADTQYF	TGTGCTAGCAGTCCGTCTTTGGCAGATACGCAGTATTTT